The TCR beta chain under discussion was sequenced for a study of shared T cell receptors in the human thymus. The CDR3 spans 17 residues. Trimming took 2 bases from V and 0 from J; bases not matched to a gene: 8. Germline V gene lookup returns CDR1 KGHSH and CDR2 LQKENI. This clone was observed a single time. The assay was immunoSEQ multiplex PCR, and TCRdb's table has in-frame clones only and misses some. There are 640,000 or so clones in the sample; about 89% occur only once, and roughly 0.0087% lies in the top ten. These sequences were also reported in another study, on human thymus T cells. Per that study: Infants served as donors; they were healthy and Finnish and were having corrective surgery for congenital heart defects. Resections removed during corrective heart surgery provided the thymus tissue used. Gene usage (both V and J) appeared biased in thymic and blood repertoires.

This TCR was sampled from a boy in the first two years of life with a congenital heart defect. The rearrangement uses TRBV18 and TRBJ1-2; 8 bases agree with TRBD1. What was sequenced was thymocytes. The CDR3 here is CASSPETGEGSNYGYTF. The CDR3 bases are TGTGCCAGCTCACCAGAGACAGGGGAAGGATCTAACTATGGCTACACCTTC.